Presented here are 14 T cell receptor beta chains from one specimen sequenced in a study of Ad26.COV2.S vaccination and SARS-CoV-2 variants. Generated by immunoSEQ multiplex PCR, the TCRdb table keeps only in-frame clones and is missing some. Counted here are about 420,000 clones, around 89% occurring once; the ten biggest clones make up about 4%. The treatment: 15 to 20 received Ad26.COV2.S at low or high dose, single or two shots; about 5 received placebo; per-sample allocation not given. Sampling was done on day 63 after the first vaccine or placebo injection. The input for sequencing was peripheral blood, taken in a trial of Ad26.COV2.S vaccine versus placebo. These receptors all stem from a person between 18 and 60 years old who received the Ad26.COV2.S COVID-19 vaccine or a placebo.

As for this clone: The germline gene is not matched at one end of the junction; a read error may be the cause. The CDR3 region has the DNA TGTGCTAGCAGCCCAAGGACAGCGAACACCGGGGAGCTGTTTTTT. Translating gives CASSPRTANTGELFF. The V and J genes are TRBV7-7 and TRBJ2-2, with D perhaps TRBD1 (6 bases). The CDR3 consists of 15 residues. Germline lookup yields CDR1 SSHAT and CDR2 FNYEAQ (reference sequence). Complete variable domain (other parts from reference TRBV7-7 and TRBJ2-2): GAGVSQSPRYKVTKRGQDVTLRCDPISSHATLYWYQQALGQGPEFLTYFNYEAQPDKSGLPSDRFSAERPEGSISTLTIQRTEQRDSAMYRCASSPRTANTGELFFGEGSRLTVL.

The chain is built from TRBV5-6 and TRBJ1-2; no clear D gene. Looked up from germline, CDR1 is SGHDT and CDR2 is YYEEEE. The CDR3 has 15 amino acids. Trimming removed 6 bases from V and 8 bases from J, with 23 bases in between. CDR3 nucleotide sequence: TGTGCCAGCACCAACCCGACCCGGGGTATTAACGGCTACACCTTC. Protein product: CASTNPTRGINGYTF. Supplemented by reference TRBV5-6 and TRBJ1-2, the full variable domain reads DAGVTQSPTHLIKTRGQQVTLRCSPKSGHDTVSWYQQALGQGPQFIFQYYEEEERQRGNFPDRFSGHQFPNYSSELNVNALLLGDSALYLCASTNPTRGINGYTFGSGTRLTVV.

Only one count was recorded for this clone. The chain carries TRBV6-6 and TRBJ2-1, with TRBD1 identical over 7 bases. Germline V CDR1 and CDR2: MNHNY, SVGAGI (reference sequence). There are 13 residues in the CDR3. Germline trimming cut 6 bases from V and 9 bases from J; bases unmatched to any gene: 8. CDR3 protein: CASRAGGYGEQFF. The DNA of the CDR3 is TGTGCCAGCAGAGCAGGGGGTTACGGTGAGCAGTTCTTC.

The genes are TRBV10-3 and TRBJ2-2; possibly TRBD1 for D (5 bases). Germline V gene sequence: CDR1 ENHRY, CDR2 SYGVKD. The CDR3 length is 19 residues. Trimming removed 4 bases from V and 2 bases from J, with 23 bases in between. The CDR3, as DNA: TGTGCCATCAGTGGGGGCAGTCTTGATAAAACCCACAACACCGGGGAGCTGTTTTTT. This gives the protein CAISGGSLDKTHNTGELFF.

This rearrangement joins TRBV4-1 to TRBJ2-6, with D possibly being TRBD1 (5 bases). The CDR3 is 18 amino acids. Trimming shortened V by 4 bases and J by 0 bases, and 16 bases separated the two germline ends. Germline-derived CDR1 and CDR2 are MGHRA and YSYEKL. CDR3 in DNA: TGCGCCAGCAGCCTACGATCAGGGTCCCGCTCTGGGGCCAACGTCCTGACTTTC. Protein sequence: CASSLRSGSRSGANVLTF.

The chain employs TRBV9 and TRBJ2-1, with D perhaps TRBD2 (6 bases). This CDR3 is 13 amino acids long. Trimming pared 4 bases from V and 8 bases from J, leaving 13 bases between. CDR1 SGDLS and CDR2 YYNGEE come from the germline V gene. The CDR3 region is CASSSSRGYEQFF. The CDR3 DNA follows: TGTGCCAGCAGCTCCTCTCGGGGGTATGAGCAGTTCTTC.

This chain links TRBV21-1 with TRBJ2-2; the D call TRBD1 from the table was never checked on the DNA. TRBV21-1 is described as a pseudogene. CDR3 length: 18 amino acids. As DNA, the CDR3 is TGTGCCAGCAGCATGATCGGAGAAGGACAGGGGAACACCGGGGAGCTGTTTTTT. This encodes CASSMIGEGQGNTGELFF.

J is TRBJ2-2 and V is TRBV7-3, with D possibly called TRBD1 or TRBD2 (6 bases each). Trimming took 5 bases from V and 6 from J, leaving 16 bases between them. The V gene's germline CDR1 is SGHTA and CDR2 FQGTGA. The CDR3 length is 15 residues. CDR3 residues: CASSGGQPGAGELFF. CDR3 DNA sequence: TGTGCCAGCAGCGGAGGACAGCCGGGGGCCGGGGAGCTGTTTTTT.

This chain connects TRBV9 to TRBJ2-4; tentatively, D is TRBD2 (7 bases). The V and J ends lost 2 bases and 4 bases respectively, with 10 bases between them. The CDR3 sequence is 14 residues long. Per the germline V gene, CDR1 is SGDLS and CDR2 is YYNGEE. The CDR3 sequence: CASSVGGQKNIQYF. CDR3 DNA: TGTGCCAGCAGCGTCGGGGGGCAGAAAAACATTCAGTACTTC. The complete variable domain, with remaining parts taken from reference TRBV9 and TRBJ2-4, reads DSGVTQTPKHLITATGQRVTLRCSPRSGDLSVYWYQQSLDQGLQFLIQYYNGEERAKGNILERFSAQQFPDLHSELNLSSLELGDSALYFCASSVGGQKNIQYFGAGTRLSVL.

About this clone: Other DNA sequences in this sample translate to the same CDR3. The chain is built from TRBV27 and TRBJ1-2, with unresolved D. Germline loops: CDR1 MNHEY, CDR2 SMNVEV (reference sequence). The CDR3 is made up of 12 amino acids. V shed 4 bases and J shed 3 bases, with 6 bases lying between them. The DNA of the CDR3 is TGTGCCAGCAGTTCAGGATACTATGGCTACACCTTC. It is translated as CASSSGYYGYTF.

J is TRBJ2-5 and V is TRBV12-3 or TRBV12-4; no firm D call. CDR3 length equals 11 residues. V shed 6 bases and J shed 1 base, with 3 bases lying between them. The chain's CDR3 is CASRSQETQYF. CDR3 DNA: TGTGCCAGCAGGAGCCAAGAGACCCAGTACTTC.

This sequence joins TRBV28 and TRBJ2-4, with D perhaps TRBD1 (5 bases). Germline V gene data show CDR1 as MDHEN and CDR2 as SYDVKM. The CDR3 length is 14 residues. Trimming left V 2 bases short and J 8 bases short, with 13 bases between. The CDR3 loop is CASSLPGRVDIQYF. The CDR3 nucleotides are TGTGCCAGCAGTTTACCCGGCAGGGTAGACATTCAGTACTTC.

The chain carries TRBV28 and TRBJ2-7, with 9 bases lining up with TRBD1. The V segment lost 6 bases and the J segment 3 bases; nucleotides outside the gene matches: 6. The CDR3 contains 14 residues. CDR1 is MDHEN, CDR2 SYDVKM, per germline. The CDR3 DNA follows: TGTGCCAGCAGCCCAGGACAGGGGATCTACGAGCAGTACTTC. Residues: CASSPGQGIYEQYF.

The gene calls are TRBV29-1 and TRBJ1-1, with D unresolved. V shed 7 bases and J shed 3 bases, with 9 bases lying between them. The germline V gene encodes CDR1 SQVTM and CDR2 ANQGSEA. CDR3 length: 11 amino acids. CDR3 nucleotides: TGCAGCGGGCGGGTTGACACTGAAGCTTTCTTT. It encodes CSGRVDTEAFF.